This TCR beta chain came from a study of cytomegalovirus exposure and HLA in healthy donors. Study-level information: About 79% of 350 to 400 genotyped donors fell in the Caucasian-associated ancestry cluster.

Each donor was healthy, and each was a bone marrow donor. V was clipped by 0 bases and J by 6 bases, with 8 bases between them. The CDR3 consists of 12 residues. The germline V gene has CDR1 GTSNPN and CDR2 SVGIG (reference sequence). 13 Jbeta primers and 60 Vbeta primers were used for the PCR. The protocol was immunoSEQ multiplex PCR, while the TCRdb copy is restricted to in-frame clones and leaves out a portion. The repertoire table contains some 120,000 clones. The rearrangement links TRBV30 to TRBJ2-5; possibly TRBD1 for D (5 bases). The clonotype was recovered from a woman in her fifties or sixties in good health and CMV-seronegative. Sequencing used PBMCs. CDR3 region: CAWSVQVQTQYF. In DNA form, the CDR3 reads TGTGCCTGGAGTGTACAGGTGCAGACCCAGTACTTC.